This record looks at one T cell receptor beta chain sequence and its context. The antigen remains undetermined. Thyroid surgery took place with no prior treatment in any patient. The record originates from a study of metastatic and nonmetastatic thyroid tumors. In the original workflow: A papillary thyroid cancer distant-metastasis classifier was built from CDR3 differences across clinicopathological groups. TCRdb re-called the PCR reads via MiXCR. TCRdb's processing, not the authors', yielded these V and J calls. The repertoire has some 11,000 clones, more than 30% of them found once; the top ten carry roughly 11%. Germline loops: CDR1 DFQATT, CDR2 SNEGSKA (reference sequence). This CDR3 region has 18 residues. Deletions cut 0 bases from V and 2 bases from J, with 23 bases between. Regarding the study as a whole: Within blood and tumor, benign nodules reportedly had significantly lower TCR beta diversity than malignant thyroid tumors did.

The sample was tumor tissue. The source is a female donor with papillary thyroid cancer or a benign thyroid nodule (not recorded which). Some clones in this sample may be carry-over from other donors' samples. The chain joins TRBV20-1 to TRBJ2-7; TRBD1 is a possible D gene (6 bases). CDR3 in DNA: TGCAGTGCTAGAGATCTTTGGGGTCAGGGGAGCTTAGCCTACGAGCAGTACTTC. As protein: CSARDLWGQGSLAYEQYF.